Listed here is a single TCR beta chain. Antigen: not known. The source of the sample is a study of T cell repertoires in cytomegalovirus infection. The CDR3 is 16 residues long. Germline V gene sequence: CDR1 SNHLY, CDR2 FYNNEI. V was shortened by 6 bases and J by 7 bases, with 22 bases between the two germline ends. One entry per CDR3 protein results from TCRdb running MiXCR on the reads. This table has about 830,000 distinct CDR3 sequences, roughly 33% appearing once. This TCR was sampled from a human donor in good health (CMV status not recorded). Some clones in this sample may be carry-over from other donors' samples. The chain combines TRBV2 with TRBJ1-5; maybe TRBD1 (6 bases). This specimen was cultured CD8+ T cells from PBMCs, taken from culture after CMV antigen stimulation. The CDR3 DNA reads TGTGCCAGCAGGGGGGCCCCGCGGGGAATCGGGCAGCCCCAGCATTTT. Translation gives CASRGAPRGIGQPQHF.